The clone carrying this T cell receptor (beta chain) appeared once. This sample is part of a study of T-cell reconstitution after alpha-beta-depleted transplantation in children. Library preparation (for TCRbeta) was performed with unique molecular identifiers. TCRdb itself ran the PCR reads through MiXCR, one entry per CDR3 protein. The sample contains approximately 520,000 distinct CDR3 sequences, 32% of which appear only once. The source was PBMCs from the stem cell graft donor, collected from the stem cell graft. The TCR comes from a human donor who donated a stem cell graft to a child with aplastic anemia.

The CDR3 loop is CATSPGGSRNTIYF. The CDR3 DNA reads TGTGCCACCAGCCCTGGCGGGTCCCGAAACACCATATATTTT. The J gene is TRBJ1-3, the V gene TRBV15; no definite D call. V was trimmed by 5 bases and J by 5 bases, leaving 13 bases between them. The germline V gene encodes CDR1 LNHNV and CDR2 YYDKDF (reference sequence). The CDR3 covers 14 residues.